Listed below are T cell receptor beta chains from one sample, sequenced in a study of CD8+ T cells in alopecia areata. Here immunoSEQ multiplex PCR was the method, and the copy in TCRdb shows in-frame clones only, minus some. Of around 60,000 clones listed, under 60% are singletons. This specimen was CD8+ T cells sorted from blood, taken around week 36, from a patient treated with tofacitinib. The receptors shown here come from a human donor with alopecia areata. Both conserved end residues are part of each CDR3. Each record gives: clone size, V gene, D gene, J gene, CDR3 DNA, CDR3 protein. A D gene is named only where the DNA matches it firmly. A clone size is listed for some rows: how often the clone was seen (once, few, many), or a class if it is expanded.

.	TRBV2	TRBD2	TRBJ2-5	TGTGCCAGCAGGCCCTCGGGGGGAGAGACCCAGTACTTC	CASRPSGGETQYF
.	TRBV5-1	.	TRBJ2-7	TGCGCCAGCAGCCCTGTGATGGGTAGCAGATTCCACGAGCAGTACTTC	CASSPVMGSRFHEQYF
.	TRBV6-5	TRBD2	TRBJ2-7	TGTGCCAGCAGTTGGGGTAGCGGGGTTTACGAGCAGTACTTC	CASSWGSGVYEQYF
.	TRBV29-1	TRBD1	TRBJ1-2	TGCAGCGCTGTGACAGGGAGCTATGGCTACACCTTC	CSAVTGSYGYTF
.	TRBV7-9	.	TRBJ1-1	TGTGCCAGCAGCTTAGCGCAAACAGCACCCCTCGAAGCTTTCTTT	CASSLAQTAPLEAFF
few	TRBV7-2	.	TRBJ2-7	TGTGCCAGCAGCTTAAGACCCTACGAGCAGTACTTC	CASSLRPYEQYF
.	TRBV28	.	TRBJ2-7	TGTGCCAGCAGTTTTGGTCGATGGGAGCAGTACTTC	CASSFGRWEQYF
few	TRBV15	.	TRBJ1-2	TGTGCCACCAGCTTCCTCCGGGACGGTTATGGCTACACCTTC	CATSFLRDGYGYTF
.	TRBV30	.	TRBJ2-4	TGTGCCTGGACTCGGGGAGTGGACAAAAACATTCAGTACTTC	CAWTRGVDKNIQYF
.	TRBV19	.	TRBJ2-1	TGTGCCAGCAGAAATAGCCCCAATGAGCAGTTCTTC	CASRNSPNEQFF
few	TRBV27	.	TRBJ1-1	TGTGCCAGCAGTTTATCGGGGGAAGGGAACACTGAAGCTTTCTTT	CASSLSGEGNTEAFF
.	TRBV28	.	TRBJ2-5	TGTGCCAGCAGTTTAGAGGGGCGGGAGACCCAGTACTTC	CASSLEGRETQYF
.	TRBV7-9	.	TRBJ2-2	TGTGCCAGCAGCCAGGGACATTTGAACACCGGGGAGCTGTTTTTT	CASSQGHLNTGELFF
.	TRBV4-2	.	TRBJ2-2	TGTGCCAGCAGACCCCTAACCGGGGAGCTGTTTTTT	CASRPLTGELFF
.	TRBV27	.	TRBJ2-1	TGTGCCAGCAGTCCCCCTAGGGACTACAATGAGCAGTTCTTC	CASSPPRDYNEQFF
.	TRBV19	TRBD1	TRBJ1-1	TGTGCCAGTAGTGGGGGGACAGTGAACACTGAAGCTTTCTTT	CASSGGTVNTEAFF
.	TRBV9	TRBD1	TRBJ2-7	TGTGCCAGCAGCGCCGGGACAGAGTTCCACGAGCAGTACTTC	CASSAGTEFHEQYF
.	TRBV29-1	.	TRBJ1-1	TGCAGCGTTGACGTGGGGGCTGGAGGCGAAGCTTTCTTT	CSVDVGAGGEAFF
.	TRBV5-6	TRBD1	TRBJ2-1	TGTGCCAGCAGCTTGCCCCAGGGGGCGGAAAACAATGAGCAGTTCTTC	CASSLPQGAENNEQFF
.	TRBV6-5	TRBD1	TRBJ2-5	TGTGCCAGCAGGGGGACAGGGTACCAAGAGACCCAGTACTTC	CASRGTGYQETQYF
.	TRBV9	.	TRBJ1-2	TGTGCCAGCAACCCTCCCGGACAGCACTATGGCTACACCTTC	CASNPPGQHYGYTF
.	TRBV9	.	TRBJ2-5	TGTGCCAGCAGCGGCAGGTACCAAGAGACCCAGTACTTC	CASSGRYQETQYF
few	TRBV4-1	TRBD2	TRBJ2-2	TGCGCCAGCAGCCCGGGACTAGCGGGAGGGCCCGGGGAGCTGTTTTTT	CASSPGLAGGPGELFF
.	TRBV4-1	.	TRBJ2-5	TGCGCCAGCAGCCAAGTCCGAAGGGAAGAAGAGACCCAGTACTTC	CASSQVRREEETQYF
.	TRBV6-1	.	TRBJ2-6	TGTGCCAGCAGCCCAGGCCAAACTGGGGCCAACGTCCTGACTTTC	CASSPGQTGANVLTF